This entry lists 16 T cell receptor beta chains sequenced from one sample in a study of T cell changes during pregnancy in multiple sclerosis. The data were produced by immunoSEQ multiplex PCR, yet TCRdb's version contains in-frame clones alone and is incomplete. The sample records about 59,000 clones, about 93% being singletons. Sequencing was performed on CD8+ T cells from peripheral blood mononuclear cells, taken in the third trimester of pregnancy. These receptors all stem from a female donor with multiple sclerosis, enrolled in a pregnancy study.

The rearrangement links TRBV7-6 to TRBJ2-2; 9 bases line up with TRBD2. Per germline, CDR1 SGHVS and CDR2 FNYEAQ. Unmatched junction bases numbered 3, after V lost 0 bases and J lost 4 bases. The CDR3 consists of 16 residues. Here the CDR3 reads CASSLAGGRATGELFF. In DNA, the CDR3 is TGTGCCAGCAGCTTAGCGGGCGGGAGGGCCACCGGGGAGCTGTTTTTT. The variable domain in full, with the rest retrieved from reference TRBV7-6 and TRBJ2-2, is GAGVSQSPRYKVTKRGQDVALRCDPISGHVSLYWYRQALGQGPEFLTYFNYEAQQDKSGLPNDRFSAERPEGSISTLTIQRTEQRDSAMYRCASSLAGGRATGELFFGEGSRLTVL.

The CDR3 region has the DNA TGTGCCACGAACAGGGGGAGGAACACTGAAGCTTTCTTT. Protein product: CATNRGRNTEAFF. This chain joins TRBV19 and TRBJ1-1; 8 bases map to TRBD1. The germline gives CDR1 LNHDA, CDR2 SQIVND (reference sequence). The CDR3 spans 13 residues. V trimming: 10 bases; J trimming: 1 base; junction bases outside the gene matches: 5.

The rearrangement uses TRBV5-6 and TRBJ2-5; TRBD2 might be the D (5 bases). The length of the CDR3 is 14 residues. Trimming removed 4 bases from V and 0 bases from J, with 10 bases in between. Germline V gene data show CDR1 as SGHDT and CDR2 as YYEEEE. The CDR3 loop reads CASSAGLDQETQYF. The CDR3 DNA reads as TGTGCCAGCAGCGCCGGACTGGACCAAGAGACCCAGTACTTC.

The CDR3 loop is CASSPYTGELFF. The DNA for the CDR3 is TGTGCCAGCAGTCCCTATACCGGGGAGCTGTTTTTT. The chain recombines TRBV11-2 with TRBJ2-2, with D unresolved. Per the germline V gene, CDR1 is SGHAT and CDR2 is FQNNGV. V was pared by 6 bases and J by 5 bases, with 7 bases between. This CDR3 comprises 12 residues.

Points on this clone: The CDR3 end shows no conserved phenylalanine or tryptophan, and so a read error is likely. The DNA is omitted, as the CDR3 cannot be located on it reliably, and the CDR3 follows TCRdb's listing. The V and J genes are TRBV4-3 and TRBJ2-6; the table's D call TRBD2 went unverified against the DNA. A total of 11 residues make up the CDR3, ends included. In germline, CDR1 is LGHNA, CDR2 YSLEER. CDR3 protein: CASSQDGVAVL.

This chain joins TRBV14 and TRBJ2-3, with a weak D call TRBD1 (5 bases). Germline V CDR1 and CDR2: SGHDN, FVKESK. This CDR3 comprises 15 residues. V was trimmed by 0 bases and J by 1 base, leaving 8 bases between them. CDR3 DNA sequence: TGTGCCAGCAGCCAAGATCAGGGCGGCACAGATACGCAGTATTTT. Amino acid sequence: CASSQDQGGTDTQYF.

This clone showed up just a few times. The DNA of the CDR3 is TGTGCCAGCAGCCCAGAAAGGTGGCAGGGTGAAGCTTTCTTT. Residues: CASSPERWQGEAFF. This chain connects TRBV28 to TRBJ1-1; D is possibly TRBD1 (5 bases). CDR3 size: 14 residues. Germline CDR1 reads MDHEN; CDR2 reads SYDVKM. Trimming shortened V by 6 bases and J by 7 bases, and 18 bases separated the two germline ends. Filled out from reference TRBV28 and TRBJ1-1, the complete variable domain reads DVKVTQSSRYLVKRTGEKVFLECVQDMDHENMFWYRQDPGLGLRLIYFSYDVKMKEKGDIPEGYSVSREKKERFSLILESASTNQTSMYLCASSPERWQGEAFFGQGTRLTVV.

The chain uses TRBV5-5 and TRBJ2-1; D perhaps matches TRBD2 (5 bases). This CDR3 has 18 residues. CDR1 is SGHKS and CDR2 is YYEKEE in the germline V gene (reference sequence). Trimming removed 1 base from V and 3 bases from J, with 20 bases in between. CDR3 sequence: CASSLPRRLSGVYNEQFF. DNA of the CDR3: TGTGCCAGCAGCTTGCCCAGGCGCCTGAGCGGAGTCTACAATGAGCAGTTCTTC.

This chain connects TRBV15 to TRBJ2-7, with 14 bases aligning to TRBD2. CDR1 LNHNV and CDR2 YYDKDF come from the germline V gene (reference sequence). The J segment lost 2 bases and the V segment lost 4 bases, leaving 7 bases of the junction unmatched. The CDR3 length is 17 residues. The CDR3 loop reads CATSKRTSGRRAYEQYF. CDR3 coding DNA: TGTGCCACCAGCAAACGGACTAGCGGGAGGAGGGCCTACGAGCAGTACTTC.

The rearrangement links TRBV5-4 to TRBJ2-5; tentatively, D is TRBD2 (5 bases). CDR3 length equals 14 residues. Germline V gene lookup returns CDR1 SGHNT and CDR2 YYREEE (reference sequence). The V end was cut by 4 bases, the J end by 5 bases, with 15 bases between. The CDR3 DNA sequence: TGTGCCAGCAGCCCACTAGGCGCTGTGGAGACCCAGTACTTC. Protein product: CASSPLGAVETQYF.

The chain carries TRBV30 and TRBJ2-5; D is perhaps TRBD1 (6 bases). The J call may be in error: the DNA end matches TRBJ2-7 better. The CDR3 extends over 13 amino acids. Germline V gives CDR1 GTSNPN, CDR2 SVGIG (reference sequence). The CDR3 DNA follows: TGTGCCTGGAGCGTACAGGGATCCTACGAGCAGTACTTC. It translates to CAWSVQGSYEQYF.

CDR3 residues: CASSLATGSWTEAFF. The CDR3 DNA is TGTGCCAGCAGCTTAGCAACAGGGAGTTGGACTGAAGCTTTCTTT. The chain employs TRBV11-1 and TRBJ1-1; weak D call: TRBD1 (6 bases). Trimming left V 0 bases short and J 5 bases short, with 13 bases between. The CDR3 consists of 15 residues. CDR1 is SGHAT and CDR2 is FQDESV in the germline V gene (reference sequence).

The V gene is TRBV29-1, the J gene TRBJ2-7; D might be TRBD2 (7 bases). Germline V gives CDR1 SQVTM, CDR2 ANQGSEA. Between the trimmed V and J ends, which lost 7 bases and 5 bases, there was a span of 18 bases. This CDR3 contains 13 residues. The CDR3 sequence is CSATWGGLDEQYF. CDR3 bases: TGCAGCGCAACCTGGGGGGGGCTCGACGAGCAGTACTTC.

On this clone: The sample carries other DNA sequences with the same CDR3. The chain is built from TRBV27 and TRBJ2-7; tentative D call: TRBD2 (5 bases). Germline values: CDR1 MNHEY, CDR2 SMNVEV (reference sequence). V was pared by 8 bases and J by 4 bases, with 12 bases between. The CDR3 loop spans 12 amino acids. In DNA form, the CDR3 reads TGTGCCAGCTCCCGACCGGGATACGAGCAGTACTTC. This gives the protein CASSRPGYEQYF.

CDR3 in DNA: TGTGCCAGTAGTTGGGGAGCTTACTCCTACAATGAGCAGTTCTTC. Its translation: CASSWGAYSYNEQFF. The rearrangement joins TRBV19 to TRBJ2-1; a weak D match, TRBD2 (5 bases). V was clipped by 5 bases and J by 0 bases, with 11 bases between them. The CDR3 extends over 15 amino acids. Germline-derived CDR1 and CDR2 are LNHDA and SQIVND (reference sequence).

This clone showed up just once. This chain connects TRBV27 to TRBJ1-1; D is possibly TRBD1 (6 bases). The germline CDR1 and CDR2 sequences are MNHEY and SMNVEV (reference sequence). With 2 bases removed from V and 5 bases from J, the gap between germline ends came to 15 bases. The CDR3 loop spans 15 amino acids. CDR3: CASSLQGTLGTEAFF. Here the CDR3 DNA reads TGTGCCAGCAGTTTACAGGGGACCCTTGGAACTGAAGCTTTCTTT.